The clone carrying this T cell receptor (beta chain) was seen a few times. This sample is part of a study of blood T cell repertoires in COVID-19. Whole-study context: Samples came from the United States, Italy and Spain, spanning acute and convalescent COVID-19.

Trimming cost V 3 bases and J 0 bases; bases outside gene matches: 8. The germline V gene has CDR1 DFQATT and CDR2 SNEGSKA (reference sequence). The CDR3 totals 17 residues. TCRdb's copy holds only in-frame clones and misses some; the assay was immunoSEQ multiplex PCR. The table has 130,000 to 150,000 clones, approximately 89% seen once. The sequencing input was peripheral blood. The V and J genes are TRBV20-1 and TRBJ2-1; 10 bases are shared with TRBD2. The TCR sequence derives from a human donor in a cohort sampled during active COVID-19. CDR3 residues: CSASRSGGASSYNEQFF. The CDR3 nucleotides read TGCAGTGCTAGTAGAAGCGGGGGGGCTAGCTCCTACAATGAGCAGTTCTTC.